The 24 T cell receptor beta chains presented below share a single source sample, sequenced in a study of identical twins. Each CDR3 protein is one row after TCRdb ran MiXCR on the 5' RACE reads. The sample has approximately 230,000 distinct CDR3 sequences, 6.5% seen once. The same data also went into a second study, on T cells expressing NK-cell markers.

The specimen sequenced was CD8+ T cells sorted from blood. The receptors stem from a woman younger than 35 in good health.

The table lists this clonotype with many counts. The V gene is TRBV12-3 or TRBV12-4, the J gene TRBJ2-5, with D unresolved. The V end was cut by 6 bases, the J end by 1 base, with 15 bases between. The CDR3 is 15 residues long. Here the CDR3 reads CASRPTRGLQETQYF. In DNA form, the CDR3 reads TGTGCCAGCAGACCAACCAGAGGTCTCCAAGAGACCCAGTACTTC.

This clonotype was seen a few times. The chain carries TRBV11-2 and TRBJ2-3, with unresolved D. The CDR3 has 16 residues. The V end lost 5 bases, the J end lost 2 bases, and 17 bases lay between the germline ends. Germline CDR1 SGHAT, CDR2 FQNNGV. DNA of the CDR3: TGTGCCAGCAGCCAACAACGGGCGAGCTCCACAGATACGCAGTATTTT. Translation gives CASSQQRASSTDTQYF.

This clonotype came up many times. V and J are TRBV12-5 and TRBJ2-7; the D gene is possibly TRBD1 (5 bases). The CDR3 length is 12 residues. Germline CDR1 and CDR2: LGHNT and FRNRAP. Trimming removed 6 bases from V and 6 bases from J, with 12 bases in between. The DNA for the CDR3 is TGTGCTAGTGGGCCAGGGTCATCCGAGCAGTACTTC. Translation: CASGPGSSEQYF.

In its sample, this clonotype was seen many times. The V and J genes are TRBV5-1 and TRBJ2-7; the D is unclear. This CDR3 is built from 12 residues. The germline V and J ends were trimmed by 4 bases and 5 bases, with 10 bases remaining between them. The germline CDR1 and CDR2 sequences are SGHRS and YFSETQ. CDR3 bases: TGCGCCAGCAGCCTAAGCGTTCACGAGCAGTACTTC. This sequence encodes CASSLSVHEQYF.

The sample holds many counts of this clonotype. For the CDR3, the DNA is TGTGCCACCAGCAGAGGGGGGACCGGGGAGCTGTTTTTT. Its protein is CATSRGGTGELFF. The gene calls are TRBV15 and TRBJ2-2; possibly TRBD1 or TRBD2 for D (5 bases each). The ends were cut back, 1 base at V and 5 bases at J, with 5 bases in the middle. Germline V lookup: CDR1 LNHNV, CDR2 YYDKDF (reference sequence). CDR3 size: 13 residues.

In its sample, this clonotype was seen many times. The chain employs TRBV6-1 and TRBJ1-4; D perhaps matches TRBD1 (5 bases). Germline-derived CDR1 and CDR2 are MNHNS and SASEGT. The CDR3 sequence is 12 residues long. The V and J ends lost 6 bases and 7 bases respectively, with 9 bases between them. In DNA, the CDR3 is TGTGCCAGCAGGGGGCTTGGTGAAAAACTGTTTTTT. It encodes CASRGLGEKLFF.

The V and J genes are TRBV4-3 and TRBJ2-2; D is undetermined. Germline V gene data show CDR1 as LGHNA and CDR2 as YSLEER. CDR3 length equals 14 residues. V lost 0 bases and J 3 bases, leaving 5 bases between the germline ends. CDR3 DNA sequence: TGCGCCAGCAGCCAAGAAAGGTACACCGGGGAGCTGTTTTTT. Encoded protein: CASSQERYTGELFF.

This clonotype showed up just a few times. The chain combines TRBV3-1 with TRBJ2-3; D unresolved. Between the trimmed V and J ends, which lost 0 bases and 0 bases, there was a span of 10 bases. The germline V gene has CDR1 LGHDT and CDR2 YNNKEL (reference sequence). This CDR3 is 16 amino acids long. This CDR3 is CASSQDQARSTDTQYF. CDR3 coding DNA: TGTGCCAGCAGCCAAGATCAAGCGAGGAGCACAGATACGCAGTATTTT.

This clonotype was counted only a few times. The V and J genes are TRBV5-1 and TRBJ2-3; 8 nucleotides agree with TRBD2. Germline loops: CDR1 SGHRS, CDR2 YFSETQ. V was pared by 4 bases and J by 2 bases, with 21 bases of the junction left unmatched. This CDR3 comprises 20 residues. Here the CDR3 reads CASSHRIPGLSGGYTDTQYF. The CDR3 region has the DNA TGCGCCAGCAGCCACAGAATCCCGGGCCTGAGCGGGGGATACACAGATACGCAGTATTTT.

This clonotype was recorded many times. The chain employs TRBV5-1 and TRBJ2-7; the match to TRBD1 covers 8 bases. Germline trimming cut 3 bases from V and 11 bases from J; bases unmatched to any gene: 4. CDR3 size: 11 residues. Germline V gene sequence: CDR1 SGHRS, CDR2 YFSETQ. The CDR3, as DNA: TGCGCCAGCAGCTGGGGGACAGGCAAGTACTTC. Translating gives CASSWGTGKYF.

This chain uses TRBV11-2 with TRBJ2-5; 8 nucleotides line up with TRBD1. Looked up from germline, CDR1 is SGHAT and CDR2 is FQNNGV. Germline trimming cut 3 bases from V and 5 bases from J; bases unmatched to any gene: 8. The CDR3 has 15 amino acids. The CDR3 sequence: CASSFGQGEMETQYF. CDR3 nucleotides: TGTGCCAGCAGCTTTGGACAGGGCGAGATGGAGACCCAGTACTTC.

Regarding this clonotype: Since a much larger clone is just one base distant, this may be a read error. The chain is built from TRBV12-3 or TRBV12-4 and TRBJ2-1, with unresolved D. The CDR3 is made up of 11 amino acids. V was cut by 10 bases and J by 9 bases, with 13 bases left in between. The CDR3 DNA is TGTGCCAACTTGACCGTGGGTGAGCAGTTCTTC. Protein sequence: CANLTVGEQFF.

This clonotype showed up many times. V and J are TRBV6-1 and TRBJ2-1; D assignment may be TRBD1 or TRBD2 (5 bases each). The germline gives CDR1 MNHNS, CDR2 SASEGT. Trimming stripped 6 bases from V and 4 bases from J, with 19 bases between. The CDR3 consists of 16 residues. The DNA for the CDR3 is TGTGCCAGCAGCATTACCGGGGCGAGAGTTTACAATGAGCAGTTCTTC. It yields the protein CASSITGARVYNEQFF.

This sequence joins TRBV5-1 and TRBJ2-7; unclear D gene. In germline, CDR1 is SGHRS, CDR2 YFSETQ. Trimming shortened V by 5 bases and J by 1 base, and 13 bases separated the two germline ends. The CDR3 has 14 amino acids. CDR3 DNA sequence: TGCGCCAGCAGGGATATGTTTCCTTCCTACGAGCAGTACTTC. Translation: CASRDMFPSYEQYF. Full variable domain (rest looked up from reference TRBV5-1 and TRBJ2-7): KAGVTQTPRYLIKTRGQQVTLSCSPISGHRSVSWYQQTPGQGLQFLFEYFSETQRNKGNFPGRFSGRQFSNSRSEMNVSTLELGDSALYLCASRDMFPSYEQYFGPGTRLTVT.

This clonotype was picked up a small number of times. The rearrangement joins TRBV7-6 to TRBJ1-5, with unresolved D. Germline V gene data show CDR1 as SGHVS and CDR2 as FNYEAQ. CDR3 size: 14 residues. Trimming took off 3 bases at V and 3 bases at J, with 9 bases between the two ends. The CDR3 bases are TGTGCCAGCAGCTTGGGCGGGTACAATCAGCCCCAGCATTTT. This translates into CASSLGGYNQPQHF.

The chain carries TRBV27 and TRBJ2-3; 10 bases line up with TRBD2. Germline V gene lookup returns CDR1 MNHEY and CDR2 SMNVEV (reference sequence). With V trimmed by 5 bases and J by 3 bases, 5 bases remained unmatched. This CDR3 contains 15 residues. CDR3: CASSPRTSGTDTQYF. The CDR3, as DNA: TGTGCCAGCAGTCCACGGACTAGCGGAACAGATACGCAGTATTTT.

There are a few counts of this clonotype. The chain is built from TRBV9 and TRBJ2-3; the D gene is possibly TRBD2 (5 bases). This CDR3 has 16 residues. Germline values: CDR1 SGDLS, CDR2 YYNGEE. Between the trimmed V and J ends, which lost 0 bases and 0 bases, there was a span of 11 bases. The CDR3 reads CASSVAEGTSTDTQYF. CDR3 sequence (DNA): TGTGCCAGCAGCGTAGCTGAGGGAACTAGCACAGATACGCAGTATTTT.

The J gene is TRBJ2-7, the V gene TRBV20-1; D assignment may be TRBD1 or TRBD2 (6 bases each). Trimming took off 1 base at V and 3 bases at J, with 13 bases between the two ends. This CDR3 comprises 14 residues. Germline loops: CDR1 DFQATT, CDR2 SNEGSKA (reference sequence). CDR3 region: CSARASRGDYEQYF. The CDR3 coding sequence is TGCAGTGCTAGAGCATCTAGGGGGGACTACGAGCAGTACTTC.

The CDR3 loop is CASSLTSGTTYEQYF. The CDR3 DNA reads TGCGCCAGCAGCCTGACTAGCGGAACGACCTACGAGCAGTACTTC. The genes are TRBV4-1 and TRBJ2-7; 9 bases match TRBD2. The CDR3 is 15 residues long. Germline values: CDR1 MGHRA, CDR2 YSYEKL. The V gene end was trimmed by 4 bases and the J gene end by 2 bases; junction bases not matched to a gene: 6.

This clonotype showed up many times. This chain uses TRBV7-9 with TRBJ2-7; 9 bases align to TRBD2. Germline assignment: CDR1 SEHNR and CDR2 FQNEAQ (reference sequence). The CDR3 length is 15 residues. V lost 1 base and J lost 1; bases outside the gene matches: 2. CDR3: CASSLVLAGSYEQYF. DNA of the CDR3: TGTGCCAGCAGCTTAGTCCTAGCGGGGTCCTACGAGCAGTACTTC.

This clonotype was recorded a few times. Here the CDR3 DNA reads TGTGCCAGCAGTGAAGCAGGGAAGCACACTGAAGCTTTCTTT. Amino acid sequence: CASSEAGKHTEAFF. The chain is built from TRBV2 and TRBJ1-1; the D is unclear. The germline V gene encodes CDR1 SNHLY and CDR2 FYNNEI. Trimming removed 0 bases from V and 3 bases from J, with 8 bases in between. This CDR3 has 14 amino acids.

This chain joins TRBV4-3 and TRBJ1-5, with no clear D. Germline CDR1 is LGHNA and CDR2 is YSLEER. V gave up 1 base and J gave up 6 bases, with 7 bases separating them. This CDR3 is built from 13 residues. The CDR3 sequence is CASSQGEGQPQHF. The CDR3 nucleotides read TGCGCCAGCAGCCAAGGGGAGGGTCAGCCCCAGCATTTT.

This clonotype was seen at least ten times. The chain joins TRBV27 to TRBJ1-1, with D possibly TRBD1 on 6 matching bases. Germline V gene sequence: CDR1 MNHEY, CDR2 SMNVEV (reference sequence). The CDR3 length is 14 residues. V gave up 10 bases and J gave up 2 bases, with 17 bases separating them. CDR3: CATSLTGPNTEAFF. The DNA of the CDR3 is TGTGCCACAAGCCTGACAGGTCCTAACACTGAAGCTTTCTTT.

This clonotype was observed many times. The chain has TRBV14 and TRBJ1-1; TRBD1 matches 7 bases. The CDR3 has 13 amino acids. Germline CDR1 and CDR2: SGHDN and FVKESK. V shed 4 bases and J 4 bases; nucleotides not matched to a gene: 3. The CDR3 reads CASSPGGSTEAFF. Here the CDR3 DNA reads TGTGCCAGCAGCCCAGGGGGAAGCACTGAAGCTTTCTTT.